This entry concerns a single TCR beta chain. As yet, its antigen is unknown. This sample was included in a study of blood T cells in healthy people across ages. Whole-study findings and limits: PBMC samples, being unsorted, prevented any conclusive comparison of naive and antigen-experienced cells. The unknown donor CMV status may have confounded expanded clonotype changes. Long-lived and aged donors differed, with more naive CD4+ cells and higher diversity in the long-lived.

Total RNA extraction produced at least 6 micrograms (per sample) for the study. A second PCR, run for about 7 to 12 cycles, used a sample-barcoded 5' primer plus a J-beta primer mix. TCRdb used MiXCR to reprocess the 5' RACE reads, holding one entry per CDR3 protein. There are more than 700,000 distinct CDR3 sequences in the sample; about 42% occur only once, and less than 20% lies in the top ten. The germline gives CDR1 SGDLS, CDR2 YYNGEE. Trimming took 0 bases from V and 5 from J; bases not matched to a gene: 4. The CDR3 totals 16 residues. This clonotype was sampled from a man at least 80 years old in good health. The chain recombines TRBV9 with TRBJ2-3; TRBD2 matches at 12 bases. Material for sequencing was blood. CDR3 loop: CASSVELAGGKDTQYF. Here the CDR3 DNA reads TGTGCCAGCAGCGTAGAGCTAGCGGGAGGGAAAGATACGCAGTATTTT.